The 6 T cell receptor beta chains listed next were all sequenced from one sample in a study of OX40 agonist ivuxolimab in advanced cancers. TCRdb's table, derived via immunoSEQ multiplex PCR, lists solely in-frame clones and lacks some. The table lists some 60,000 clones, roughly 84% of them singletons. Sequences were derived from CD4+ or CD8+ T cells sorted from blood, sampled in a trial of the OX40 agonist ivuxolimab. The receptors here all came from an adult with an advanced solid tumor such as melanoma, head and neck, liver or kidney cancer.

The chain joins TRBV19 to TRBJ1-2; 9 nucleotides align to TRBD1. The germline V gene has CDR1 LNHDA and CDR2 SQIVND (reference sequence). The CDR3 runs to 15 residues. Losses at the gene ends were 5 bases for V and 2 bases for J; bases not matched to a gene: 6. The CDR3 here is CASSHGTGRNYGYTF. The DNA of the CDR3 is TGTGCCAGTAGTCATGGGACAGGGAGGAACTATGGCTACACCTTC. The full variable domain, completed using reference TRBV19 and TRBJ1-2, is DGGITQSPKYLFRKEGQNVTLSCEQNLNHDAMYWYRQDPGQGLRLIYYSQIVNDFQKGDIAEGYSVSREKKESFPLTVTSAQKNPTAFYLCASSHGTGRNYGYTFGSGTRLTVV.

The chain combines TRBV6-5 with TRBJ2-7, with 12 bases aligning to TRBD2. The germline V gene has CDR1 MNHEY and CDR2 SVGAGI. J lost 5 bases, V lost 7 bases, and 6 bases had no gene match. The CDR3 has 14 residues. The DNA of the CDR3 is TGTGCCAGCACCCCCCGACTAGCGGGAGACGAGCAGTACTTC. It is translated as CASTPRLAGDEQYF.

This chain uses TRBV5-4 with TRBJ1-2; D remains ambiguous. Germline V gives CDR1 SGHNT, CDR2 YYREEE (reference sequence). The length of the CDR3 is 13 residues. Trimming removed 5 bases at V and 4 bases at J, with 12 bases between. The CDR3 spells CASRPPGGYGYTF. DNA for the CDR3: TGTGCCAGCAGACCCCCGGGAGGCTATGGCTACACCTTC.

The V and J genes are TRBV5-5 and TRBJ2-7; TRBD1 aligns across 9 bases. V was clipped by 5 bases and J by 4 bases; unmatched bases: 10. Germline V gene lookup returns CDR1 SGHKS and CDR2 YYEKEE (reference sequence). The CDR3 extends over 15 amino acids. The DNA of the CDR3 is TGTGCCAGCAGGGCCGGTGGACAGGGGTTATACGAGCAGTACTTC. Its translation is CASRAGGQGLYEQYF.

V and J are TRBV2 and TRBJ1-5; D uncertain. Germline CDR1 and CDR2: SNHLY and FYNNEI. CDR3 size: 15 residues. With 4 bases removed from V and 4 bases from J, the gap between germline ends came to 14 bases. CDR3 DNA sequence: TGTGCCAGCAGTGCCGACGGATTGGGAAATCAGCCCCAGCATTTT. Protein: CASSADGLGNQPQHF.

This clone was recorded once. The V call is TRBV7-2, the J call TRBJ2-5, with 8 bases matching TRBD1. CDR1 SGHTA and CDR2 FQGNSA come from the germline V gene. The junction had 2 bases not matched to a gene; V was cut back by 1 base and J by 1 base. This CDR3 has 15 amino acids. CDR3 sequence: CASSLGTGPQETQYF. The DNA of the CDR3 is TGTGCCAGCAGCTTAGGGACAGGGCCCCAAGAGACCCAGTACTTC.